This is a list of T cell receptor beta chains from one sample in a study of T cell repertoires in cytomegalovirus infection. The antigens these receptors bind are not known. Using its own MiXCR run on the reads, TCRdb lists one record per CDR3 protein. The repertoire consists of 340,000 or so distinct CDR3 sequences, with 25% occurring once and the leading ten covering 13%. The sample was cultured PBMCs, taken from culture after CMV antigen stimulation. These receptors were obtained from a human donor in good health (CMV status not recorded). Some clones in this sample may be carry-over from other donors' samples. Each CDR3 is given with its conserved first and last residue. Fields, in order: D gene, V gene, J gene, clone size, CDR3 DNA, CDR3 protein. A D gene is named only where the DNA matches it firmly. Part of the rows lack a size; the others show once, few, many or a class for expanded clones.

D: TRBD1; V: TRBV28; J: TRBJ1-4; size: NA; DNA: TGTGCCAGCAGTACAGGGGGTGCTAATGAAAAACTGTTTTTT; CDR3: CASSTGGANEKLFF
D: TRBD1; V: TRBV27; J: TRBJ1-3; size: few; DNA: TGTGCCAGCAGTTTGACAGGGCTAGGTGGAAACACCATATATTTT; CDR3: CASSLTGLGGNTIYF
D: TRBD1; V: TRBV5-4; J: TRBJ2-3; size: few; DNA: TGTGCCAGCAGCCTGCGACAGGGGGCAGACACAGATACGCAGTATTTT; CDR3: CASSLRQGADTDTQYF
D: TRBD2; V: TRBV5-4; J: TRBJ2-5; size: few; DNA: TGTGCCAGCAGCAACCTAGCGGGAGGGCCTTTGGAGACCCAGTACTTC; CDR3: CASSNLAGGPLETQYF
D: NA; V: TRBV7-8; J: TRBJ1-1; size: NA; DNA: TGTGCCAGCAACGTAAGGACAGAAGGGACTGAAGCTTTCTTT; CDR3: CASNVRTEGTEAFF
D: NA; V: TRBV4-1; J: TRBJ2-5; size: once; DNA: TGCGCCAGCAGCGTGGACAGCGAAAAGACCCAGTACTTC; CDR3: CASSVDSEKTQYF
D: NA; V: TRBV5-1; J: TRBJ1-3; size: NA; DNA: TGCGCCAGCAGCGGAGGGACGGCCTCTGGAAACACCATATATTTT; CDR3: CASSGGTASGNTIYF
D: NA; V: TRBV28; J: TRBJ2-7; size: few; DNA: TGTGCCAGCAGTTCAATGGGGTACTACGAGCAGTACTTC; CDR3: CASSSMGYYEQYF
D: TRBD2; V: TRBV6-5; J: TRBJ2-3; size: NA; DNA: TGTGCCAGCAGTTCGGGACTAGCGCGTAGCACAGATACGCAGTATTTT; CDR3: CASSSGLARSTDTQYF
D: NA; V: TRBV12-3/TRBV12-4; J: TRBJ1-1; size: few; DNA: TGTGCCAGCTTCTTCCTTGTCCTAAAAGTCCTTGTCGAAGCTTTCTTT; CDR3: CASFFLVLKVLVEAFF